The 27 T cell receptor beta chains below were found in one sample sequenced in a study of cytomegalovirus exposure and HLA in healthy donors. 13 Jbeta primers and 60 Vbeta primers were used for the PCR. Only in-frame clones appear in the TCRdb table, and some are missing; sequencing was by immunoSEQ multiplex PCR. Here the sample spans approximately 37,000 clones, around 70% being singletons. The sample consisted of PBMCs. Receptor source: a man aged 25-40 years in good health and CMV-seronegative.

V gene TRBV7-2 combines with J gene TRBJ1-1; TRBD1 agrees at 9 bases. Trimming removed 1 base from V and 5 bases from J; junction bases left unmatched: 5. In germline, CDR1 is SGHTA, CDR2 FQGNSA. This CDR3 has 15 amino acids. The CDR3 sequence: CASSLVPGQGTEAFF. The DNA for the CDR3 is TGTGCCAGCAGCTTAGTCCCGGGACAGGGAACTGAAGCTTTCTTT.

This clone was picked up a small number of times. The chain couples TRBV25-1 to TRBJ1-1; TRBD1 matches 7 bases. This CDR3 is built from 16 residues. The germline V gene has CDR1 MGHDK and CDR2 SYGVNS. V trimming: 3 bases; J trimming: 2 bases; junction bases outside the gene matches: 9. DNA for the CDR3: TGTGCCAGCAGTGACCCTACACAGGGGTTTAACACTGAAGCTTTCTTT. As protein: CASSDPTQGFNTEAFF.

V is TRBV27 and J is TRBJ2-1; a possible D gene is TRBD1 (5 bases). V was cut by 6 bases and J by 8 bases, with 14 bases left in between. CDR3 length equals 13 residues. The germline V gene encodes CDR1 MNHEY and CDR2 SMNVEV (reference sequence). The CDR3 is CASSQFTGDEQFF. The CDR3 DNA reads as TGTGCCAGCAGCCAATTCACAGGTGATGAGCAGTTCTTC.

The V and J genes are TRBV5-8 and TRBJ2-7; 7 bases are a match to TRBD2. This CDR3 spans 17 amino acids. V dropped 3 bases and J dropped 5; count of bases not matched to a gene: 17. The V gene's germline CDR1 is SGHTS and CDR2 YDEGEE. This chain's CDR3 is CASSSYRGDLGANEQYF. The CDR3 DNA reads as TGTGCCAGCAGCTCGTACCGGGGGGATTTAGGGGCCAACGAGCAGTACTTC.

This clone was seen only a few times. The V and J genes are TRBV7-9 and TRBJ2-1; 12 nucleotides agree with TRBD2. With 5 bases clipped from V and 4 bases from J, the junction kept 6 bases outside the gene matches. Germline V CDR1 and CDR2: SEHNR, FQNEAQ (reference sequence). CDR3 size: 16 residues. CDR3 loop: CASSPLAGGPYNEQFF. DNA of the CDR3: TGTGCCAGCAGCCCCCTAGCGGGAGGGCCGTACAATGAGCAGTTCTTC.

The gene calls are TRBV11-2 and TRBJ2-1; 11 positions match TRBD2. Germline V lookup: CDR1 SGHAT, CDR2 FQNNGV. J lost 12 bases, V lost 1 base, and 11 bases had no gene match. The CDR3 covers 16 residues. The CDR3 DNA follows: TGTGCCAGCAGCTTAGCCTTTAGCGGGAGGGATGGTACGCAGTTCTTC. Translated, it gives CASSLAFSGRDGTQFF. The whole variable domain, filled in from reference TRBV11-2 and TRBJ2-1, reads EAGVAQSPRYKIIEKRQSVAFWCNPISGHATLYWYQQILGQGPKLLIQFQNNGVVDDSQLPKDRFSAERLKGVDSTLKIQPAKLEDSAVYLCASSLAFSGRDGTQFFGPGTRLTVL.

The V call is TRBV27, the J call TRBJ2-1; 8 nucleotides line up with TRBD1. The J segment lost 9 bases and the V segment lost 8 bases, leaving 6 bases of the junction unmatched. The CDR3 contains 12 residues. The germline V gene encodes CDR1 MNHEY and CDR2 SMNVEV (reference sequence). In nucleotides, the CDR3 is TGTGCCAGCGTAACAGGGGGTGGTGAGCAGTTCTTC. It is translated as CASVTGGGEQFF.

CDR3 protein: CASTKAGGMNTEAFF. CDR3 nucleotides: TGTGCCAGTACAAAAGCAGGGGGAATGAACACTGAAGCTTTCTTT. This chain links TRBV19 with TRBJ1-1, with TRBD1 matching 7 bases. The CDR3 consists of 15 residues. V trimming: 7 bases; J trimming: 0 bases; junction bases outside the gene matches: 8. Germline loops: CDR1 LNHDA, CDR2 SQIVND (reference sequence).

The chain has TRBV6-5 and TRBJ1-1, with 8 bases aligning to TRBD1. Germline V gives CDR1 MNHEY, CDR2 SVGAGI. Germline trimming cut 5 bases from V and 7 bases from J; bases unmatched to any gene: 3. CDR3 length equals 12 residues. The CDR3: CASSPGQGEAFF. As DNA, the CDR3 is TGTGCCAGCAGTCCCGGACAGGGTGAAGCTTTCTTT.

V usage is TRBV6-5 and J usage is TRBJ2-3, with a weak D call TRBD2 (6 bases). The germline CDR1 and CDR2 sequences are MNHEY and SVGAGI. The CDR3 is 13 residues long. V dropped 5 bases and J dropped 3 bases, with 9 bases sitting between them. The CDR3 spells CASSNAGTDTQYF. CDR3 DNA sequence: TGTGCCAGCAGTAACGCGGGGACAGATACGCAGTATTTT.

This chain links TRBV19 with TRBJ1-5, with D possibly being TRBD1 (5 bases). Between the trimmed V and J ends, which lost 6 bases and 2 bases, there was a span of 11 bases. This CDR3 has 14 amino acids. Germline V CDR1 and CDR2: LNHDA, SQIVND (reference sequence). The CDR3 sequence is CASRQGIGNQPQHF. The CDR3 coding sequence is TGTGCCAGTAGGCAGGGCATAGGCAATCAGCCCCAGCATTTT.

This clone was seen a few times. This chain joins TRBV11-2 and TRBJ2-5; D gene ambiguous. Trimming pared 1 base from V and 2 bases from J, leaving 11 bases between. CDR1 is SGHAT and CDR2 is FQNNGV in the germline V gene. This CDR3 is 15 amino acids long. CDR3 amino acids: CASSLGMSEQETQYF. In nucleotides, the CDR3 is TGTGCCAGCAGCTTAGGGATGAGCGAACAAGAGACCCAGTACTTC.

This chain joins TRBV28 and TRBJ1-4; D remains ambiguous. Germline CDR1 MDHEN, CDR2 SYDVKM. Trimming took 3 bases from V and 8 from J, leaving 13 bases between them. This CDR3 contains 14 residues. The CDR3 nucleotides are TGTGCCAGCAGTTTTCCGGTCGGTAGCGAAAAACTGTTTTTT. This sequence encodes CASSFPVGSEKLFF. Combining the CDR3 with reference TRBV28 and TRBJ1-4 gives the whole variable domain DVKVTQSSRYLVKRTGEKVFLECVQDMDHENMFWYRQDPGLGLRLIYFSYDVKMKEKGDIPEGYSVSREKKERFSLILESASTNQTSMYLCASSFPVGSEKLFFGSGTQLSVL.

This clone was observed a few times. The chain combines TRBV5-4 with TRBJ2-1; TRBD2 matches 12 bases. Germline trimming cut 3 bases from V and 4 bases from J; bases unmatched to any gene: 8. CDR3 size: 17 residues. The germline CDR1 and CDR2 sequences are SGHNT and YYREEE (reference sequence). This chain's CDR3 is CASSSLGLAGGYNEQFF. The CDR3 coding sequence is TGTGCCAGCAGCTCCTTAGGGCTAGCGGGGGGGTACAATGAGCAGTTCTTC.

The gene calls are TRBV6-1 and TRBJ1-1, with 11 bases fitting TRBD1. Losses at the gene ends were 4 bases for V and 5 bases for J; bases not matched to a gene: 6. CDR1 MNHNS and CDR2 SASEGT come from the germline V gene. This CDR3 contains 15 residues. Written as DNA, the CDR3 is TGTGCCAGCAGTGGGACAGGGGGCTCGGTGACTGAAGCTTTCTTT. As protein: CASSGTGGSVTEAFF.

The chain links TRBV19 to TRBJ2-4; 7 bases align to TRBD1. Germline trimming cut 5 bases from V and 5 bases from J; bases unmatched to any gene: 9. The CDR3 totals 15 residues. Germline CDR1 and CDR2: LNHDA and SQIVND (reference sequence). The CDR3 reads CASSLTGALENIQYF. CDR3 in DNA: TGTGCCAGTAGTCTCACAGGGGCCCTAGAAAACATTCAGTACTTC.

CDR3 DNA sequence: TGTGCCAGCAGTTTAAGCAGGGTTGGAACCGGGGAGCTGTTTTTT. This translates into CASSLSRVGTGELFF. This chain uses TRBV27 with TRBJ2-2, with a weak D call TRBD1 (5 bases). CDR3 length equals 15 residues. Trimming cost V 2 bases and J 5 bases, with 12 bases left between them. CDR1 is MNHEY and CDR2 is SMNVEV in the germline V gene (reference sequence).

The DNA for the CDR3 is TGTGCCAGCAGTGTGGACAGGGTCCCAGGCTACACCTTC. The encoded protein is CASSVDRVPGYTF. The rearrangement uses TRBV28 and TRBJ1-2, with 8 bases fitting TRBD1. Losses at the gene ends were 5 bases for V and 8 bases for J; bases not matched to a gene: 7. Per the germline V gene, CDR1 is MDHEN and CDR2 is SYDVKM. This CDR3 spans 13 amino acids.

The V and J genes are TRBV15 and TRBJ2-1, with TRBD2 matching over 10 bases. The CDR3 consists of 19 residues. Unmatched junction bases numbered 17, after V lost 0 bases and J lost 9 bases. CDR1 is LNHNV, CDR2 YYDKDF, per germline (reference sequence). The CDR3 loop reads CATSRELTSGLIGAGEQFF. The CDR3 bases are TGTGCCACCAGCAGAGAATTGACTAGCGGGTTAATCGGTGCAGGTGAGCAGTTCTTC.

This chain uses TRBV5-4 with TRBJ2-3, with D tentatively TRBD2 (5 bases). From germline, CDR1 is SGHNT and CDR2 YYREEE (reference sequence). V lost 4 bases and J 6 bases, leaving 12 bases between the germline ends. The CDR3 has 13 residues. CDR3 region: CASSNLLVDTQYF. In nucleotides, the CDR3 is TGTGCCAGCAGCAACCTACTAGTCGATACGCAGTATTTT.

This clone was picked up a small number of times. This chain links TRBV11-2 with TRBJ1-6, with 9 positions matching TRBD1. Germline assignment: CDR1 SGHAT and CDR2 FQNNGV. This CDR3 is built from 16 residues. J gave up 10 bases and V 5 bases, and 12 bases lay outside the gene matches. This CDR3 reads CASSTSGQGSRSPLHF. The DNA of the CDR3 is TGTGCCAGCAGCACGTCGGGACAGGGCAGTCGATCACCCCTCCACTTT.

The genes are TRBV19 and TRBJ1-4; D not certain. The germline gives CDR1 LNHDA, CDR2 SQIVND (reference sequence). Trimming removed 7 bases at V and 0 bases at J, with 12 bases between. The CDR3 runs to 15 residues. For the CDR3, the DNA is TGTGCCAGTACGAGGAGGGCGGCAACTAATGAAAAACTGTTTTTT. Its protein product is CASTRRAATNEKLFF.

The genes are TRBV5-4 and TRBJ2-3, with TRBD2 matching 9 bases. This CDR3 comprises 14 residues. V trimming: 5 bases; J trimming: 4 bases; junction bases outside the gene matches: 5. Per the germline V gene, CDR1 is SGHNT and CDR2 is YYREEE (reference sequence). CDR3 bases: TGTGCCAGCAGGAGAGCGGGAGGTCCAGATACGCAGTATTTT. Translated: CASRRAGGPDTQYF.

V and J are TRBV6-4 and TRBJ1-2; D perhaps matches TRBD1 (6 bases). Trimming left V 6 bases short and J 6 bases short, with 20 bases between. The CDR3 contains 15 residues. Germline CDR1 is MRHNA and CDR2 is SNTAGT. The chain's CDR3 is CASSPGLSGADGYTF. CDR3 DNA: TGTGCCAGCAGCCCCGGGCTATCAGGGGCCGATGGCTACACCTTC.

By frequency in the sample, this clone is large. The genes are TRBV7-3 and TRBJ2-1; tentative D call: TRBD2 (6 bases). The V gene's germline CDR1 is SGHTA and CDR2 FQGTGA. This CDR3 contains 14 residues. V was shortened by 5 bases and J by 7 bases, with 15 bases between the two germline ends. The CDR3, as DNA: TGTGCCAGCAGCCCCGGTGGTAGCGGTAATGAGCAGTTCTTC. This codes for CASSPGGSGNEQFF.

The V call is TRBV9, the J call TRBJ2-5, with TRBD2 identical over 9 bases. The CDR3 contains 15 residues. Germline V lookup: CDR1 SGDLS, CDR2 YYNGEE. V was clipped by 0 bases and J by 5 bases; unmatched bases: 5. The CDR3 is CASSVVGLALETQYF. CDR3 in DNA: TGTGCCAGCAGCGTAGTGGGACTAGCTTTGGAGACCCAGTACTTC.

The chain employs TRBV6-5 and TRBJ1-5, with unresolved D. The CDR3 runs 15 residues. The V end lost 2 bases, the J end lost 1 base, and 9 bases lay between the germline ends. Per germline, CDR1 MNHEY and CDR2 SVGAGI. CDR3 nucleotides: TGTGCCAGCAGTTACGCGGGCGGAAGCAATCAGCCCCAGCATTTT. The encoded protein is CASSYAGGSNQPQHF.